These 17 T cell receptor beta chains were all obtained from the same sample, sequenced in a study of T cell repertoires in cytomegalovirus infection. Which antigens these TCRs recognize remains unknown. TCRdb reprocessed the reads via MiXCR and lists one record per CDR3 protein. Found here are approximately 500,000 distinct CDR3 sequences, roughly a third of them singletons; the top ten hold about 17%. Sequencing used cultured PBMCs, obtained from culture after CMV antigen stimulation. The receptors were gathered from a human donor in good health (CMV status not recorded). Some clones in this sample may be carry-over from other donors' samples.

This clonotype has only a few counts. The chain carries TRBV20-1 and TRBJ2-7; D ambiguous. This CDR3 is 14 amino acids long. Germline CDR1 is DFQATT and CDR2 is SNEGSKA (reference sequence). V dropped 4 bases and J dropped 3 bases, with 16 bases sitting between them. The DNA for the CDR3 is TGCAGTGCTAACGGCGCCCCGCAACTCTACGAGCAGTACTTC. This codes for CSANGAPQLYEQYF.

This clonotype has at least ten counts. The rearrangement links TRBV7-2 to TRBJ2-5; perhaps TRBD2 as D (5 bases). This CDR3 contains 12 residues. V was trimmed by 1 base and J by 10 bases, leaving 10 bases between them. Germline CDR1 reads SGHTA; CDR2 reads FQGNSA. CDR3 sequence: CASSLGSGFQYF. The CDR3 DNA sequence: TGTGCCAGCAGCTTAGGGTCGGGATTCCAGTACTTC. Drawing the rest from reference TRBV7-2 and TRBJ2-5, the complete variable domain is GAGVSQSPSNKVTEKGKDVELRCDPISGHTALYWYRQSLGQGLEFLIYFQGNSAPDKSGLPSDRFSAERTGGSVSTLTIQRTQQEDSAVYLCASSLGSGFQYFGPGTRLLVL.

This chain joins TRBV7-9 and TRBJ2-7; 8 bases fit TRBD2. V shed 5 bases and J 4 bases; nucleotides not matched to a gene: 10. CDR3 length: 15 amino acids. From germline, CDR1 is SEHNR and CDR2 FQNEAQ (reference sequence). CDR3 in DNA: TGTGCCAGCAGCGCACCTGGGGTAGCGGGATACGAGCAGTACTTC. This codes for CASSAPGVAGYEQYF.

This clonotype was picked up many times. This chain uses TRBV7-6 with TRBJ1-3; D remains ambiguous. Germline CDR1 is SGHVS and CDR2 is FNYEAQ. The V gene lost 1 base and the J gene lost 2 bases, with 12 bases spanning the gap. This CDR3 has 16 residues. CDR3 sequence (DNA): TGTGCCAGCAGCTTAGATCGCGGCGGAACTGGAAACACCATATATTTT. It codes for CASSLDRGGTGNTIYF.

This clonotype was seen a few times. The gene calls are TRBV12-3 or TRBV12-4 and TRBJ2-1; D is ambiguous. This CDR3 comprises 15 residues. V was trimmed by 4 bases and J by 2 bases, leaving 12 bases between them. CDR3 residues: CASSSPSFTYNEQFF. As DNA, the CDR3 is TGTGCCAGCAGTTCCCCAAGCTTTACCTACAATGAGCAGTTCTTC.

The chain couples TRBV12-3 or TRBV12-4 to TRBJ1-4; a weak D match, TRBD1 (5 bases). The CDR3 sequence is 13 residues long. V gave up 6 bases and J gave up 7 bases, with 12 bases separating them. CDR3 protein: CASRSGTLEKLFF. Here the CDR3 DNA reads TGTGCCAGCAGGTCAGGGACTCTTGAAAAACTGTTTTTT.

This rearrangement joins TRBV27 to TRBJ2-7, with D perhaps TRBD2 (6 bases). This CDR3 comprises 14 residues. The V end lost 3 bases, the J end lost 3 bases, and 12 bases lay between the germline ends. Germline V gives CDR1 MNHEY, CDR2 SMNVEV (reference sequence). This CDR3 reads CASSLVAEVYEQYF. Here the CDR3 DNA reads TGTGCCAGCAGTTTGGTAGCGGAGGTCTACGAGCAGTACTTC.

The chain combines TRBV19 with TRBJ1-6, with D uncertain. CDR1 is LNHDA and CDR2 is SQIVND in the germline V gene (reference sequence). The CDR3 runs to 13 residues. V was trimmed by 9 bases and J by 10 bases, leaving 16 bases between them. CDR3 region: CARRRWSGSPLHF. As DNA, the CDR3 is TGTGCCAGACGACGGTGGAGTGGCTCACCCCTCCACTTT.

This clonotype was seen repeatedly, ten times or more. The chain carries TRBV7-2 and TRBJ2-3; TRBD2 aligns across 15 bases. V lost 0 bases to trimming and J lost 3 bases; unmatched junction nucleotides: 4. Germline V gene data show CDR1 as SGHTA and CDR2 as FQGNSA. The CDR3 covers 18 residues. CDR3 coding DNA: TGTGCCAGCAGCTTAGCGCTCGGACTAGCGGGAGGGACAGATACGCAGTATTTT. Protein product: CASSLALGLAGGTDTQYF.

The V call is TRBV10-3, the J call TRBJ2-5, with 10 bases that match TRBD2. The CDR3 consists of 14 residues. Trimming at V came to 4 bases and at J to 5 bases, leaving 4 bases not matched to a gene. Germline loops: CDR1 ENHRY, CDR2 SYGVKD. The CDR3: CAISALAGVETQYF. The DNA for the CDR3 is TGTGCCATCAGTGCCCTAGCGGGAGTTGAGACCCAGTACTTC.

The genes are TRBV20-1 and TRBJ2-1; 9 nucleotides agree with TRBD2. The V gene end was trimmed by 5 bases and the J gene end by 9 bases; junction bases not matched to a gene: 14. The CDR3 is 15 residues long. Germline assignment: CDR1 DFQATT and CDR2 SNEGSKA (reference sequence). The CDR3, as DNA: TGCAGTGCTCCTTCCGGGACTAGCTATTACGGTGAGCAGTTCTTC. It translates to CSAPSGTSYYGEQFF.

This clonotype was seen a handful of times. The chain recombines TRBV4-1 with TRBJ1-5, with D perhaps matching TRBD1 (6 bases). This CDR3 contains 15 residues. The ends were cut back, 4 bases at V and 3 bases at J, with 13 bases in the middle. Germline assignment: CDR1 MGHRA and CDR2 YSYEKL. The CDR3 reads CASSLEDSLNQPQHF. The CDR3 DNA sequence: TGCGCCAGCAGCCTAGAGGACAGCCTCAATCAGCCCCAGCATTTT.

There are a few counts of this clonotype. The chain recombines TRBV4-1 with TRBJ1-3; TRBD1 matches 8 bases. Germline lookup yields CDR1 MGHRA and CDR2 YSYEKL. Losses at the gene ends were 8 bases for V and 0 bases for J; bases not matched to a gene: 12. This CDR3 spans 17 amino acids. The DNA of the CDR3 is TGCGCCAGCGGTTCCGGGACAGGCCCCTTCTCTGGAAACACCATATATTTT. Protein product: CASGSGTGPFSGNTIYF.

The chain joins TRBV4-1 to TRBJ1-2; D is unresolved. Germline assignment: CDR1 MGHRA and CDR2 YSYEKL. Trimming stripped 0 bases from V and 5 bases from J, with 10 bases between. The CDR3 runs to 14 residues. This chain's CDR3 is CASSQEGQLYGYTF. The CDR3, as DNA: TGCGCCAGCAGCCAAGAGGGCCAGCTTTATGGCTACACCTTC.

The chain has TRBV4-3 and TRBJ2-1; D might be TRBD2 (6 bases). From germline, CDR1 is LGHNA and CDR2 YSLEER. This CDR3 contains 17 residues. Trimming removed 4 bases at V and 4 bases at J, with 20 bases between. CDR3: CASSPSLLSGNYNEQFF. The CDR3 region has the DNA TGCGCCAGCAGCCCAAGCCTTCTTAGCGGAAATTACAATGAGCAGTTCTTC.

V usage is TRBV6-2 or TRBV6-3 and J usage is TRBJ1-1; 8 bases agree with TRBD1. Germline CDR1 is MNHEY and CDR2 is SVGEGT. There are 15 residues in the CDR3. V was clipped by 5 bases and J by 4 bases; unmatched bases: 9. This CDR3 is CASSHPRGRSTEAFF. The CDR3 nucleotides are TGTGCCAGCAGTCACCCCAGGGGGCGAAGCACTGAAGCTTTCTTT.

This clonotype was observed at least ten times. This rearrangement joins TRBV30 to TRBJ1-2, with a tentative D call TRBD1 (6 bases). The CDR3 is made up of 13 amino acids. With 0 bases removed from V and 4 bases from J, the gap between germline ends came to 9 bases. CDR1 and CDR2 (germline): GTSNPN, SVGIG (reference sequence). CDR3 DNA sequence: TGTGCCTGGAGTGTTGGACAGATCTATGGCTACACCTTC. Amino acid sequence: CAWSVGQIYGYTF.